Sequencing of this T cell receptor (beta chain) was carried out in a study of blood T cell repertoires in COVID-19. Study-wide background: Italy, Spain and the United States were the sources of the convalescent and acute COVID-19 samples. The cDNA or gDNA used as material had been derived from T cells, B-cell-depleted T cells, or PBMCs.

The junction had 5 bases not matched to a gene; V was cut back by 5 bases and J by 4 bases. The germline V gene encodes CDR1 LGHDT and CDR2 YNNKEL (reference sequence). The CDR3 extends over 14 amino acids. Enrolled through a virtual design, the participants were between roughly 18 and 90 years of age and came from some 25 US areas. Authors' analysis steps: Amplification of reference gene primers provided the estimated nucleated cell counts. Some clones are missing from TCRdb's copy, which holds only in-frame ones; the method was immunoSEQ multiplex PCR. D and trimming were read from the DNA, whereas the V and J calls and clone size are those reported in that table. The table records about 270,000 clones, roughly 90% of them present only once.

The specimen was PBMCs or T cells enriched from blood (not recorded which). V gene TRBV3-1 (or the pseudogene TRBV3-2) combines with J gene TRBJ1-2, with 9 bases aligning to TRBD1. The TCR sequence derives from a man aged 40-55 years who had been exposed to COVID-19. CDR3 sequence: CASSSTGGSYGYTF. CDR3 nucleotide sequence: TGTGCCAGCAGCTCTACAGGGGGCTCCTATGGCTACACCTTC.